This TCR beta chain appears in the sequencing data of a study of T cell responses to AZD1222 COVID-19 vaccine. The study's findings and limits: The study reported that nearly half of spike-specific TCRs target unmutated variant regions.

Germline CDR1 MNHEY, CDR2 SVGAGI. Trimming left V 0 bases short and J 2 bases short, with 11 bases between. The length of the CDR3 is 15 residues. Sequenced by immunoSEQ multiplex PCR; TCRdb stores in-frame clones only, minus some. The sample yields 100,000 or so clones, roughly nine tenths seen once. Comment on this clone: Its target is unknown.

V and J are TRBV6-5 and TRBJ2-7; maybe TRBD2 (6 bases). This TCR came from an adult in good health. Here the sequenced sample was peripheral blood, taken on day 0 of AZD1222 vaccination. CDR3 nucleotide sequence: TGTGCCAGCAGTTACTCGCGGGACGTCACCTACGAGCAGTACTTC. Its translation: CASSYSRDVTYEQYF.